What follows are 32 T cell receptor beta chains derived from one specimen sequenced in a study of cytotoxic CD8 clonotypes in ibrutinib-treated CLL. Sequenced by immunoSEQ multiplex PCR; TCRdb stores in-frame clones only, minus some. The data hold approximately 91,000 clones, with 70% to 80% observed a single time. The material was PBMCs, obtained after 12 months of ibrutinib treatment. Every receptor here comes from a human donor with chronic lymphocytic leukemia.

The chain links TRBV19 to TRBJ2-3, with D tentatively TRBD1 (7 bases). V was cut by 7 bases and J by 0 bases, with 14 bases left in between. Germline CDR1 LNHDA, CDR2 SQIVND (reference sequence). The CDR3 is 15 residues long. The CDR3 DNA reads as TGTGCCAGTACCACGACAGGGAGGAGCACAGATACGCAGTATTTT. This encodes CASTTTGRSTDTQYF.

The chain employs TRBV7-2 and TRBJ1-2, with D uncertain. Germline CDR1 and CDR2: SGHTA and FQGNSA. The CDR3 spans 13 residues. The germline V and J ends were trimmed by 5 bases and 8 bases, with 15 bases remaining between them. The CDR3 sequence is CASSPSGQAGYTF. In DNA, the CDR3 is TGTGCCAGCAGCCCCAGCGGGCAGGCAGGCTACACCTTC.

The CDR3 DNA is TGTGCCAGCCACGGGGCCGGGCGGGGGGGCACAGATACGCAGTATTTT. This encodes CASHGAGRGGTDTQYF. The chain carries TRBV5-4 and TRBJ2-3, with 8 bases that match TRBD2. Germline V gives CDR1 SGHNT, CDR2 YYREEE (reference sequence). V trimming: 7 bases; J trimming: 1 base; junction bases outside the gene matches: 11. The CDR3 totals 16 residues. Full variable domain (outside the CDR3, taken from reference TRBV5-4 and TRBJ2-3): ETGVTQSPTHLIKTRGQQVTLRCSSQSGHNTVSWYQQALGQGPQFIFQYYREEENGRGNFPPRFSGLQFPNYSSELNVNALELDDSALYLCASHGAGRGGTDTQYFGPGTRLTVL.

This clone was found once. This sequence joins TRBV29-1 and TRBJ2-5, with 8 nucleotides matching TRBD2. The J call is doubtful: the DNA matches TRBJ2-7 better. The CDR3 contains 16 residues. Germline loops: CDR1 SQVTM, CDR2 ANQGSEA. This CDR3 is CSVGPIRAGLVYEQYF. The CDR3 region has the DNA TGCAGCGTGGGACCGATCAGGGCGGGACTAGTCTACGAGCAGTACTTC.

The gene calls are TRBV7-2 and TRBJ1-5; no clear D. The V end lost 5 bases, the J end lost 7 bases, and 12 bases lay between the germline ends. This CDR3 comprises 13 residues. Germline V gene data show CDR1 as SGHTA and CDR2 as FQGNSA. As DNA, the CDR3 is TGTGCCAGCAGCGGGCTTGGGGAGCAGCCCCAGCATTTT. Protein: CASSGLGEQPQHF.

The chain recombines TRBV4-1 with TRBJ2-5; 14 nucleotides agree with TRBD2. The CDR3 is made up of 18 amino acids. Germline trimming cut 1 base from V and 5 bases from J; bases unmatched to any gene: 9. Germline lookup yields CDR1 MGHRA and CDR2 YSYEKL. The CDR3 nucleotides are TGCGCCAGCAGCCAAGGGACTAGCGGGAGGTCCCTGGGGGAGACCCAGTACTTC. Amino acids: CASSQGTSGRSLGETQYF.

This clone showed up just a few times. The chain recombines TRBV6-4 with TRBJ2-3; D unresolved. The CDR3 extends over 14 amino acids. V gave up 0 bases and J gave up 3 bases, with 7 bases separating them. From germline, CDR1 is MRHNA and CDR2 SNTAGT. CDR3 sequence: CASSDSMGTDTQYF. The CDR3 region has the DNA TGTGCCAGCAGTGACTCGATGGGTACAGATACGCAGTATTTT.

The rearrangement links TRBV5-1 to TRBJ1-6, with 9 bases fitting TRBD1. Germline CDR1 SGHRS, CDR2 YFSETQ. After removal of 1 base from V and 10 bases from J, the junction contained 6 bases not matched to a gene. This CDR3 spans 15 amino acids. For the CDR3, the DNA is TGCGCCAGCAGCTTGTCGGGACAGGGTCGGTCACCCCTCCACTTT. Its translation: CASSLSGQGRSPLHF.

The CDR3 spells CASRTGGGRRTNEKLFF. The CDR3 nucleotides read TGTGCCAGCAGGACCGGGGGCGGGAGGCGAACTAATGAAAAACTGTTTTTT. J is TRBJ1-4 and V is TRBV11-2, with a weak D call TRBD1 (6 bases). The CDR3 contains 17 residues. Trimming pared 6 bases from V and 1 base from J, leaving 18 bases between. CDR1 SGHAT and CDR2 FQNNGV come from the germline V gene.

The CDR3 DNA reads as TGTGCCAGCAGCCTTGGGGGGGAGCGGGCCTACGAGCAGTACTTC. It encodes CASSLGGERAYEQYF. J is TRBJ2-7 and V is TRBV11-1, with 7 bases aligning to TRBD2. The V and J ends lost 5 bases and 2 bases, in that order; junction bases with no gene match: 9. The CDR3 sequence is 15 residues long. Germline V CDR1 and CDR2: SGHAT, FQDESV (reference sequence).

The rearrangement uses TRBV5-1 and TRBJ2-7; D gene ambiguous. This CDR3 spans 13 amino acids. Trimming stripped 3 bases from V and 0 bases from J, with 7 bases between. Germline lookup yields CDR1 SGHRS and CDR2 YFSETQ. In DNA, the CDR3 is TGCGCCAGCAGCTGGGGTTTCTCCTACGAGCAGTACTTC. Translating gives CASSWGFSYEQYF. Drawing the rest from reference TRBV5-1 and TRBJ2-7, the complete variable domain is KAGVTQTPRYLIKTRGQQVTLSCSPISGHRSVSWYQQTPGQGLQFLFEYFSETQRNKGNFPGRFSGRQFSNSRSEMNVSTLELGDSALYLCASSWGFSYEQYFGPGTRLTVT.

This clone was seen a single time. This chain links TRBV7-2 with TRBJ2-1, with 8 bases aligning to TRBD1. Per the germline V gene, CDR1 is SGHTA and CDR2 is FQGNSA. The CDR3 consists of 15 residues. Trimming took 2 bases from V and 6 from J; bases not matched to a gene: 6. The CDR3, as DNA: TGTGCCAGCAGCTTACGGACAGGGTGGGCCAATGAGCAGTTCTTC. This encodes CASSLRTGWANEQFF.

The chain uses TRBV27 and TRBJ1-2; 8 positions match TRBD1. Trimming took 2 bases from V and 8 from J; bases not matched to a gene: 7. CDR3 size: 14 residues. Germline-derived CDR1 and CDR2 are MNHEY and SMNVEV (reference sequence). CDR3 amino acids: CASSLSQGALGYTF. The DNA for the CDR3 is TGTGCCAGCAGTTTAAGCCAGGGGGCTCTAGGCTACACCTTC.

The rearrangement links TRBV7-2 to TRBJ2-4, with D possibly TRBD1 on 7 matching bases. CDR3 length equals 14 residues. Trimming stripped 5 bases from V and 6 bases from J, with 14 bases between. Germline CDR1 is SGHTA and CDR2 is FQGNSA. The CDR3, as DNA: TGTGCCAGCAGCCGCGGGACAGCTGGAAACATTCAGTACTTC. Translating gives CASSRGTAGNIQYF. The full variable domain, its missing parts supplied by reference TRBV7-2 and TRBJ2-4, is GAGVSQSPSNKVTEKGKDVELRCDPISGHTALYWYRQSLGQGLEFLIYFQGNSAPDKSGLPSDRFSAERTGGSVSTLTIQRTQQEDSAVYLCASSRGTAGNIQYFGAGTRLSVL.

The chain combines TRBV10-3 with TRBJ1-1; D is perhaps TRBD1 (5 bases). The CDR3 runs to 15 residues. The V end was cut by 8 bases, the J end by 2 bases, with 18 bases between. Germline CDR1 reads ENHRY; CDR2 reads SYGVKD. The CDR3 sequence: CAIQPTGTGNTEAFF. CDR3 DNA sequence: TGTGCCATCCAGCCCACGGGGACGGGAAACACTGAAGCTTTCTTT.

The genes are TRBV27 and TRBJ1-2; 9 nucleotides align to TRBD1. Per the germline V gene, CDR1 is MNHEY and CDR2 is SMNVEV (reference sequence). This CDR3 has 15 residues. The V segment lost 6 bases and the J segment 0 bases; nucleotides outside the gene matches: 5. The CDR3 DNA reads TGTGCCAGCAGATCTAGACAGGGGGCTAACTATGGCTACACCTTC. As protein: CASRSRQGANYGYTF.

The J gene is TRBJ2-1, the V gene TRBV15; possibly TRBD2 for D (6 bases). The germline gives CDR1 LNHNV, CDR2 YYDKDF (reference sequence). V was shortened by 2 bases and J by 0 bases, with 32 bases between the two germline ends. The CDR3 extends over 23 amino acids. In DNA form, the CDR3 reads TGTGCCACCAGCAGACCCCCCCCGCGGGGCAGGGCTGGGGCCCGGAGCTCCTACAATGAGCAGTTCTTC. Translation: CATSRPPPRGRAGARSSYNEQFF.

The chain combines TRBV14 with TRBJ2-5; 7 bases fit TRBD2. After removal of 1 base from V and 10 bases from J, the junction contained 6 bases not matched to a gene. Germline V gene sequence: CDR1 SGHDN, CDR2 FVKESK. The CDR3 loop spans 13 amino acids. The DNA for the CDR3 is TGTGCCAGCAGCCAAGTGGGGCGGGGGATCCAGTACTTC. Protein: CASSQVGRGIQYF.

This chain links TRBV9 with TRBJ1-6; TRBD1 might be the D (5 bases). This CDR3 contains 15 residues. Trimming removed 4 bases from V and 10 bases from J, with 18 bases in between. Germline values: CDR1 SGDLS, CDR2 YYNGEE. In DNA form, the CDR3 reads TGTGCCAGCAGCCTCCGGGGCACTCCGGGCTCACCCCTCCACTTT. It yields the protein CASSLRGTPGSPLHF.

V and J are TRBV28 and TRBJ2-7, with a tentative D call TRBD1 (5 bases). The CDR3 is 14 amino acids. Trimming pared 1 base from V and 1 base from J, leaving 8 bases between. Germline V gene data show CDR1 as MDHEN and CDR2 as SYDVKM. The CDR3 sequence: CASSLFAGSYEQYF. CDR3 nucleotide sequence: TGTGCCAGCAGTTTATTCGCAGGGTCCTACGAGCAGTACTTC.

This clone was observed a few times. The chain is built from TRBV7-9 and TRBJ1-6, with 9 positions matching TRBD1. Germline trimming cut 3 bases from V and 9 bases from J; bases unmatched to any gene: 6. The germline gives CDR1 SEHNR, CDR2 FQNEAQ (reference sequence). The CDR3 runs to 15 residues. CDR3 residues: CASSFPTGGSSPLHF. DNA for the CDR3: TGTGCCAGCAGCTTTCCGACAGGGGGGAGTTCACCCCTCCACTTT.

The chain uses TRBV5-6 and TRBJ2-3; D may be TRBD1 or TRBD2 (7 bases each). This CDR3 is 13 amino acids long. Germline V CDR1 and CDR2: SGHDT, YYEEEE. Trimming pared 4 bases from V and 6 bases from J, leaving 12 bases between. The CDR3 DNA sequence: TGTGCCAGCAGCCGACAGGGAGGGGATACGCAGTATTTT. Encoded protein: CASSRQGGDTQYF. The full variable domain, in which reference TRBV5-6 and TRBJ2-3 provide the parts outside the CDR3, is DAGVTQSPTHLIKTRGQQVTLRCSPKSGHDTVSWYQQALGQGPQFIFQYYEEEERQRGNFPDRFSGHQFPNYSSELNVNALLLGDSALYLCASSRQGGDTQYFGPGTRLTVL.

This rearrangement joins TRBV6-5 to TRBJ2-7, with TRBD1 matching 7 bases. The CDR3 spans 16 residues. The V segment lost 2 bases and the J segment 6 bases; nucleotides outside the gene matches: 13. CDR1 and CDR2 (germline): MNHEY, SVGAGI. As DNA, the CDR3 is TGTGCCAGCAGTTACACCTCACATATGACAGGGAGCGAGCAGTACTTC. Amino acid sequence: CASSYTSHMTGSEQYF.

This sequence joins TRBV15 and TRBJ2-7; possibly TRBD2 for D (5 bases). The germline V gene encodes CDR1 LNHNV and CDR2 YYDKDF (reference sequence). The CDR3 has 15 amino acids. The V gene lost 1 base and the J gene lost 6 bases, with 16 bases spanning the gap. The CDR3 sequence: CATSRAHASLGEQYF. For the CDR3, the DNA is TGTGCCACCAGCAGAGCCCACGCTAGCTTGGGCGAGCAGTACTTC.

This chain uses TRBV15 with TRBJ2-7; D possibly corresponds to TRBD1 (5 bases). The CDR3 loop spans 14 amino acids. Trimming cost V 1 base and J 2 bases, with 9 bases left between them. Per the germline V gene, CDR1 is LNHNV and CDR2 is YYDKDF (reference sequence). CDR3 bases: TGTGCCACCAGCAGAGTAGGGGCCACCTACGAGCAGTACTTC. This gives the protein CATSRVGATYEQYF.

V gene TRBV15 combines with J gene TRBJ2-5; 10 positions agree with TRBD2. With 0 bases clipped from V and 5 bases from J, the junction kept 9 bases outside the gene matches. Germline CDR1 is LNHNV and CDR2 is YYDKDF (reference sequence). CDR3 length: 17 residues. The DNA of the CDR3 is TGTGCCACCAGCAGAGATCGGCATAGCGGGGGGCCCGAGACCCAGTACTTC. Its protein product is CATSRDRHSGGPETQYF.

The chain couples TRBV6-5 to TRBJ2-7; maybe TRBD1 (5 bases). The CDR3 covers 14 residues. Between the trimmed V and J ends, which lost 2 bases and 1 base, there was a span of 9 bases. The germline V gene encodes CDR1 MNHEY and CDR2 SVGAGI. The CDR3 reads CASSYGARSYEQYF. The DNA for the CDR3 is TGTGCCAGCAGTTACGGGGCCAGATCCTACGAGCAGTACTTC.

The chain recombines TRBV6-5 with TRBJ1-5; D is ambiguous. The CDR3 length is 13 residues. Germline CDR1 reads MNHEY; CDR2 reads SVGAGI. The V end lost 2 bases, the J end lost 4 bases, and 6 bases lay between the germline ends. CDR3 sequence reads: CASSYTGNQPQHF. The CDR3 region has the DNA TGTGCCAGCAGTTACACGGGAAATCAGCCCCAGCATTTT.

The chain has TRBV7-3 and TRBJ2-7, with D perhaps assigned TRBD1 or TRBD2 (5 bases each). The germline V and J ends were trimmed by 5 bases and 4 bases, with 12 bases remaining between them. The CDR3 spans 13 residues. In germline, CDR1 is SGHTA, CDR2 FQGTGA. The CDR3 loop is CASSLGTEYEQYF. The DNA of the CDR3 is TGTGCCAGCAGCCTCGGGACCGAATACGAGCAGTACTTC. Full variable domain (missing parts from reference TRBV7-3 and TRBJ2-7): GAGVSQTPSNKVTEKGKYVELRCDPISGHTALYWYRQSLGQGPEFLIYFQGTGAADDSGLPNDRFFAVRPEGSVSTLKIQRTERGDSAVYLCASSLGTEYEQYFGPGTRLTVT.

The rearrangement joins TRBV6-1 to TRBJ1-5, with D uncertain. Trimming left V 4 bases short and J 0 bases short, with 7 bases between. The CDR3 is 14 amino acids. Germline V gives CDR1 MNHNS, CDR2 SASEGT. CDR3 nucleotides: TGTGCCAGCAGTGCACACGGTAGCAATCAGCCCCAGCATTTT. Residues: CASSAHGSNQPQHF.

This clone has just one count. The rearrangement links TRBV19 to TRBJ2-7; TRBD1 might be the D (5 bases). Per the germline V gene, CDR1 is LNHDA and CDR2 is SQIVND (reference sequence). This CDR3 has 13 residues. V lost 6 bases to trimming and J lost 1 base, with 10 bases between them. The CDR3 loop is CASSLAGSYEQYF. CDR3 bases: TGTGCCAGTAGCCTCGCAGGGTCCTACGAGCAGTACTTC. Based on the CDR3 plus reference TRBV19 and TRBJ2-7, the full variable domain is DGGITQSPKYLFRKEGQNVTLSCEQNLNHDAMYWYRQDPGQGLRLIYYSQIVNDFQKGDIAEGYSVSREKKESFPLTVTSAQKNPTAFYLCASSLAGSYEQYFGPGTRLTVT.

This clone was detected a few times. V usage is TRBV30 and J usage is TRBJ1-4; unclear D gene. The CDR3 spans 15 residues. Germline V CDR1 and CDR2: GTSNPN, SVGIG (reference sequence). V lost 0 bases, J lost 0 bases, and 8 bases lay in between. This chain's CDR3 is CAWSVSGPTNEKLFF. The CDR3 DNA follows: TGTGCCTGGAGTGTATCGGGCCCAACTAATGAAAAACTGTTTTTT. Complete variable domain (other parts from reference TRBV30 and TRBJ1-4): SQTIHQWPATLVQPVGSPLSLECTVEGTSNPNLYWYRQAAGRGLQLLFYSVGIGQISSEVPQNLSASRPQDRQFILSSKKLLLSDSGFYLCAWSVSGPTNEKLFFGSGTQLSVL.